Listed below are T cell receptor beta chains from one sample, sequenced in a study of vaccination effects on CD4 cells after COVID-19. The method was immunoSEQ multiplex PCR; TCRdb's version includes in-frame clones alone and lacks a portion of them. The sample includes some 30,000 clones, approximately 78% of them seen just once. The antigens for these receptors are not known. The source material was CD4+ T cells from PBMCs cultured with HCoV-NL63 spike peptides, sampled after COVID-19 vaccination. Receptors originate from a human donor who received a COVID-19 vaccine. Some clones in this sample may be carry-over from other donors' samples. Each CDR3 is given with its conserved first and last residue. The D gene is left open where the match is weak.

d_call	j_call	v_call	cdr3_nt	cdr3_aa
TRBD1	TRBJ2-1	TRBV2	TGTGCCAGCAGACTAGGACAGGGGGGCTACAATGAGCAGTTCTTC	CASRLGQGGYNEQFF
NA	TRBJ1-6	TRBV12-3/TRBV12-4	TGTGCCAGCAGTTTAAAAGAGGGCTCACCCCTCCACTTT	CASSLKEGSPLHF
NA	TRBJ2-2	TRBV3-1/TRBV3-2	TGTGCCAGCAGCCAAGGATGGGCCCGGAACACCGGGGAGCTGTTTTTT	CASSQGWARNTGELFF
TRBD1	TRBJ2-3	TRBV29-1	TGCAGCGTTGAAAGGTTCCGGGACAGAAACACAGATACGCAGTATTTT	CSVERFRDRNTDTQYF
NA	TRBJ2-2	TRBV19	TGTGCCAGTAGTATACGCGGAGTTGGACGCACCGGGGAGCTGTTTTTT	CASSIRGVGRTGELFF
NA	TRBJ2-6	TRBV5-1	TGCGCCAGCAGCCCTTCCCGCTCTGGGGCCAACGTCCTGACTTTC	CASSPSRSGANVLTF
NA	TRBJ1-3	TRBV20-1	TGCAGTGCTAGTTTAGCTCTCTCTGGAAACACCATATATTTT	CSASLALSGNTIYF
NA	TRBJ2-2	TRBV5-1	TGCGCCAGCAGCTTGGAGGCGGAGAACACCGGGGAGCTGTTTTTT	CASSLEAENTGELFF
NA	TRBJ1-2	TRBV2	TGTGCCAGCAGTGAGAGGGGGTACTATGGCTACACCTTC	CASSERGYYGYTF
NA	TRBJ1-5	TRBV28	TGTGCCAGCAGTTTAGGCTCAAGGGGCAATCAGCCCCAGCATTTT	CASSLGSRGNQPQHF